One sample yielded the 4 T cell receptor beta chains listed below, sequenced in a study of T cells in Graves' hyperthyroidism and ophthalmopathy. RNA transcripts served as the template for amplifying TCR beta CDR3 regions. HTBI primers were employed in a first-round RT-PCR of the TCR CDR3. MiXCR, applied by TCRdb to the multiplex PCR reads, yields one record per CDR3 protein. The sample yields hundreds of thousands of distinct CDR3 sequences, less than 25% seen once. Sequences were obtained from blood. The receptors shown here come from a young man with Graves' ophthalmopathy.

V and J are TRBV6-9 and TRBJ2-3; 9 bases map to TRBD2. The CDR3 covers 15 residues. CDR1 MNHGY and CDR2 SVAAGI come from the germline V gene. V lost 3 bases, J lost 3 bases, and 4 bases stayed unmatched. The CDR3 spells CASSYHSGRTDTQYF. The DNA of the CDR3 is TGTGCCAGCAGTTACCATAGCGGGAGAACAGATACGCAGTATTTT.

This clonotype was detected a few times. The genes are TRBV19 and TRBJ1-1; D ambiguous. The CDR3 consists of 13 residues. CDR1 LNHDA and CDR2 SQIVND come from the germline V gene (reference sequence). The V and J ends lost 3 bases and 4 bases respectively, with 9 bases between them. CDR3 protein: CASSIRGGTEAFF. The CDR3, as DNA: TGTGCCAGTAGTATTCGGGGTGGCACTGAAGCTTTCTTT.

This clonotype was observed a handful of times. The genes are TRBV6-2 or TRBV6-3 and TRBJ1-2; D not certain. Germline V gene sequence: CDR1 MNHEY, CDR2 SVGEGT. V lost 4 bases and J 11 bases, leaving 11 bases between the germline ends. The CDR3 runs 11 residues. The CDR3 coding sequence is TGTGCCAGCAGTTCGCGAGCGTTTTACACCTTC. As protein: CASSSRAFYTF.

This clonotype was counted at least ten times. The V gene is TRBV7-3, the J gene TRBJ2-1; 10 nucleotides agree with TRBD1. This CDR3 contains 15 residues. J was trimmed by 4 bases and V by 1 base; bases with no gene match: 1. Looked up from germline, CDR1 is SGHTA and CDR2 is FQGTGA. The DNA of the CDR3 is TGTGCCAGCAGCTTAAGACAGGGGGCTTACAATGAGCAGTTCTTC. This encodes CASSLRQGAYNEQFF. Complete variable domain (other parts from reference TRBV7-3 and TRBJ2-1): GAGVSQTPSNKVTEKGKYVELRCDPISGHTALYWYRQSLGQGPEFLIYFQGTGAADDSGLPNDRFFAVRPEGSVSTLKIQRTERGDSAVYLCASSLRQGAYNEQFFGPGTRLTVL.